This note documents a single T cell receptor beta chain sequence. What antigen it recognizes has not been identified. Base qualities are not recorded, but no much larger clone differs from it by a single base. The source of the sample is a study of STAT5B mutations in CD4+ large granular lymphocyte leukemia (dated by TCRdb to about 2022). For the study in its entirety: Among the healthy controls, the CDR3 'QG' motif was associated with a particular HLA allele. The study compared the TCRbeta repertoires of patients with CD4+ T-cell large granular lymphocyte leukemia against those of healthy blood donors. The purity of purified fractions was confirmed by flow cytometry on FACSCanto II or FACSVerse to exceed 95% among lymphocytes. Broad study findings and their caveats: Greater clonality appeared to be present in CD4-sorted patient repertoires than in healthy CD4+ repertoires, and the difference was retained after the putative leukemic clones were removed. The data were not HLA-matched, and the relatively small sample size could explain the higher clonality seen in CD4+ compared with CD8+ T-LGLL. Enrichment of TRBV06-family usage was observed among the top patient clones (8/27) relative to healthy controls (2/35). The main leukemic clonotypes were found to be private to each patient, although approximately 26% of the main leukemic clonotypes were detected at low frequency in the non-leukemic repertoires of other patients.

Counted from cysteine to phenylalanine, this CDR3 has 15 amino acids. The only DNA kept is the CDR3, 45 bases in frame from the first base. From a lookup of the germline V gene, CDR1 and CDR2 are SGDLS and YYNGEE. The junction shows trimming of 4 bases on V and 3 bases on J, and the gene matches do not reach 10 bases of it. TCRbeta rearrangements were sequenced from genomic DNA using the immunoSEQ assay at survey resolution. As for the authors' bioinformatics: A lowest detectable productive clonotype frequency of 2.59 x 10-5 was observed in the TCR sequencing data. Only productive TCRbeta rearrangements, defined as complete and in-frame sequences, were included in the analyses. Sample clonality was computed as Simpson clonality in the immunoSEQ Analyzer version 3.0. Clones were binned by frequency as very rare, small, medium, large (1-20%) or hyperexpanded (>20%). Generation probabilities were estimated with OLGA 1.2.3, V-gene circos plots were made with VDJtools, specificities were searched in VDJdb, and CDR3 motifs were identified with GLIPH. The table was pulled from immuneACCESS by TCRdb, which kept in-frame rearrangements only. Such tables lose some clones; where checked, under half of the loss comes from unresolved V genes, and the rest has no known cause. Clone size and the V and J calls come from that table; the DNA yielded D and trimming. The sample table holds about 32,000 clones, of which 78% were seen once. About 2.4% of the sample belongs to the ten largest clones.

Healthy controls were approximately 40 blood donors whose buffy coats came from the Finnish Red Cross blood service. All TCR-sequenced material derived from peripheral blood: patient blood samples and healthy donor buffy coats. Ficoll-Hypaque gradient centrifugation was used to isolate peripheral blood mononuclear cells. CD4+ cells were magnetically purified from the buffy coats of healthy controls. Genomic DNA was extracted with the Gentra Puregene Cell and Tissue kit and quantified on a Qubit 2.0 fluorometer. The chain employs TRBV9 and TRBJ2-7; a stretch of 7 junction bases matches TRBD1. Sequencing used CD4+ T cells from blood buffy coats. This clonotype was obtained from a human donor in good health. CDR3 sequence: CASSFSGQTNYEQYF. The nucleotide sequence reads TGTGCCAGCAGCTTTTCGGGACAGACTAACTACGAGCAGTACTTC. The entire variable domain, with the stretches around the CDR3 drawn from the reference TRBV9 and TRBJ2-7 proteins, is DSGVTQTPKHLITATGQRVTLRCSPRSGDLSVYWYQQSLDQGLQFLIQYYNGEERAKGNILERFSAQQFPDLHSELNLSSLELGDSALYFCASSFSGQTNYEQYFGPGTRLTVT.